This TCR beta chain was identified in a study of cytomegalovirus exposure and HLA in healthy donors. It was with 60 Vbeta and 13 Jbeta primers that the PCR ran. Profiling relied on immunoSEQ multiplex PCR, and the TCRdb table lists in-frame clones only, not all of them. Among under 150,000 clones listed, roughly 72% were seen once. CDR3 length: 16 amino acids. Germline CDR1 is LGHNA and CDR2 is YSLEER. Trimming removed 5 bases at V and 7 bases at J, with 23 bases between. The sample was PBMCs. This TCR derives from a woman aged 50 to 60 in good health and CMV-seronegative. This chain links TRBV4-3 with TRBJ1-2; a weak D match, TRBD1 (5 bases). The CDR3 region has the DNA TGCGCCAGCAGCGCCGATGGGGCCCGGTCTATGTTTGGCTACACCTTC. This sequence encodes CASSADGARSMFGYTF.